A selection of T cell receptor beta chains follows, all from one sample in a study of Graves' ophthalmopathy and Graves' hyperthyroidism. In TCRdb, the multiplex PCR reads were re-called with MiXCR into one record per CDR3 protein. The data contain some 410,000 distinct CDR3 sequences, under 25% of them singletons. The source material was peripheral blood. These receptors all come from a woman younger than 35 with stable Graves' hyperthyroidism. Both conserved end residues are part of each CDR3. The D gene is left open where the match is weak. The size entry is marked missing in some rows and otherwise reads once, few, many or a size class.

TRBV28	.	.	TRBJ2-2	CASRGHRVSTGDLFF	TGTGCCAGCAGGGGACATAGGGTCTCAACCGGGGATCTGTTTTTT
TRBV6-5	TRBD1	many	TRBJ1-2	CASTRTGGASGNGYTF	TGTGCCAGCACTCGGACAGGGGGCGCGAGTGGTAATGGCTACACCTTC
TRBV20-1	.	.	TRBJ1-3	CSASAAVSGNTIYF	TGCAGTGCTTCGGCAGCAGTCTCTGGAAACACCATATATTTT
TRBV6-2/TRBV6-3	TRBD1	.	TRBJ1-5	CASRYPGGLSNQPQHF	TGTGCCAGCAGGTACCCAGGGGGGCTGAGCAATCAGCCCCAGCATTTT
TRBV4-1	.	many	TRBJ2-7	CASSPGTRVSGEQYF	TGCGCCAGCAGCCCAGGGACCCGCGTGAGCGGGGAGCAGTACTTC
TRBV6-1	.	many	TRBJ1-5	CASSEQQHQPQHF	TGTGCCAGCAGTGAGCAACAGCATCAGCCCCAGCATTTT
TRBV6-2/TRBV6-3	TRBD2	few	TRBJ2-2	CASSYSTGLAGYTGELFF	TGTGCCAGCAGTTACTCCACCGGACTAGCGGGCTACACCGGGGAGCTGTTTTTT
TRBV7-2	.	many	TRBJ2-4	CASSLGGAAGNIKYF	TGTGCCAGCAGCTTAGGGGGGGCGGCGGGGAACATTAAGTACTTC
TRBV28	.	.	TRBJ1-2	CASSLGAGAYGYTF	TGTGCCAGCAGTTTAGGGGCGGGGGCCTATGGCTACACCTTC
TRBV2	TRBD1	many	TRBJ2-2	CASSERTGETGELFF	TGTGCCAGCAGTGAGAGGACAGGGGAGACCGGGGAGCTGTTTTTT
TRBV29-1	.	few	TRBJ1-1	CSVEGGGTEAFF	TGCAGCGTTGAGGGGGGTGGTACTGAAGCTTTCTTT
TRBV28	.	many	TRBJ2-7	CASSQPVDWYEQYF	TGTGCCAGCAGTCAACCCGTCGACTGGTACGAGCAGTACTTC
TRBV13	TRBD1	.	TRBJ1-6	CASCPPDRGNNSPLHF	TGTGCCAGCTGTCCTCCTGACAGGGGCAATAATTCACCCCTCCACTTT
TRBV20-1	.	few	TRBJ2-5	CSARAPRRTMEETQYF	TGCAGTGCTAGAGCCCCGAGGCGCACTATGGAAGAGACCCAGTACTTC
TRBV11-2	.	many	TRBJ2-2	CASSLRGEELFF	TGTGCCAGCAGCTTAAGGGGTGAGGAGCTGTTTTTT
TRBV6-5	.	many	TRBJ1-2	CASSPRGVVNYGYTF	TGTGCCAGCAGTCCCCGGGGAGTAGTAAACTATGGCTACACCTTC
TRBV15	.	few	TRBJ2-7	CATSRDNSGSYEQYF	TGTGCCACCAGCAGAGATAATAGCGGTTCCTACGAGCAGTACTTC
TRBV9	.	many	TRBJ2-7	CASSQGGSGSYEQYF	TGTGCCAGCAGCCAAGGGGGCAGCGGGAGTTACGAGCAGTACTTC
TRBV5-1	.	many	TRBJ2-7	CASSLEGHPGDEQYF	TGCGCCAGCAGCTTGGAGGGGCACCCCGGAGACGAGCAGTACTTC
TRBV27	.	.	TRBJ1-1	CASSSSVGSLEAFF	TGTGCCAGCAGTTCGTCCGTCGGCAGCCTTGAAGCTTTCTTT
TRBV10-1	.	.	TRBJ2-3	CASSRVDYTDTQYF	TGCGCCAGCTCCCGGGTGGATTACACAGATACGCAGTATTTT
TRBV6-5	TRBD2	many	TRBJ2-7	CASSYVRRESSYEQYF	TGTGCCAGCAGTTACGTCCGGCGGGAGAGCTCCTACGAGCAGTACTTC
TRBV19	.	.	TRBJ1-1	CASSRVAGYEAFF	TGTGCCAGTAGCCGAGTCGCCGGATATGAAGCTTTCTTT
TRBV6-5	TRBD2	.	TRBJ2-7	CASSYETSGSEQYF	TGTGCCAGCAGTTACGAGACTAGCGGGAGTGAGCAGTACTTC
TRBV6-1	.	.	TRBJ1-6	CASSRDKYNSPLHF	TGTGCCAGCAGCCGGGACAAGTATAATTCACCCCTCCACTTT
TRBV12-3/TRBV12-4	.	many	TRBJ1-1	CASSLSGGGTEAFF	TGTGCCAGCAGTTTATCCGGGGGAGGTACTGAAGCTTTCTTT
TRBV28	.	.	TRBJ2-2	CASSGPNTGELFF	TGTGCCAGCAGTGGCCCGAACACCGGGGAGCTGTTTTTT
TRBV6-5	.	many	TRBJ1-5	CASSYSGGPGPQHF	TGTGCCAGCAGTTACTCGGGGGGCCCAGGGCCCCAGCATTTT
TRBV7-8	.	many	TRBJ1-2	CASSPRLVGDGYTF	TGTGCCAGCAGCCCTCGATTGGTGGGGGATGGCTACACCTTC
TRBV2	.	many	TRBJ2-5	CASNRLVQETQYF	TGTGCCAGCAACAGACTAGTACAAGAGACCCAGTACTTC
TRBV30	.	many	TRBJ1-1	CAWIAGFSTEAFF	TGTGCCTGGATCGCGGGGTTTTCCACTGAAGCTTTCTTT
TRBV20-1	TRBD2	few	TRBJ2-5	CSARDPAGVGETQYF	TGCAGTGCTAGAGATCCAGCGGGGGTGGGAGAGACCCAGTACTTC
TRBV28	TRBD1	.	TRBJ2-2	CASSLRTGGDGELFF	TGTGCCAGCAGTTTACGGACAGGGGGAGACGGGGAGCTGTTTTTT